This entry lists 12 T cell receptor beta chains sequenced from one sample in a study of blood T cell repertoires in COVID-19. Using immunoSEQ multiplex PCR, the repertoire was profiled, and TCRdb retains in-frame clones only, with some absent. The data contain under 200,000 clones, approximately 86% of them singletons. Sequencing input: peripheral blood. Source of these receptors: a man between 65 and 79 years old with acute or convalescent COVID-19.

The chain joins TRBV7-9 to TRBJ2-1; 11 bases are a match to TRBD1. Looked up from germline, CDR1 is SEHNR and CDR2 is FQNEAQ (reference sequence). V lost 5 bases, J lost 2 bases, and 11 bases stayed unmatched. The CDR3 is made up of 18 amino acids. CDR3 sequence reads: CASSPLGPGQGAYNEQFF. The DNA of the CDR3 is TGTGCCAGCAGCCCCCTAGGTCCGGGACAGGGGGCCTACAATGAGCAGTTCTTC. Full variable domain (outside the CDR3, taken from reference TRBV7-9 and TRBJ2-1): DTGVSQNPRHKITKRGQNVTFRCDPISEHNRLYWYRQTLGQGPEFLTYFQNEAQLEKSRLLSDRFSAERPKGSFSTLEIQRTEQGDSAMYLCASSPLGPGQGAYNEQFFGPGTRLTVL.

The V and J genes are TRBV5-1 and TRBJ1-6, with D hard to call. The ends were cut back, 7 bases at V and 7 bases at J, with 12 bases in the middle. CDR1 and CDR2 from the germline V gene are SGHRS and YFSETQ. This CDR3 region has 13 residues. The CDR3 DNA reads as TGCGCCAGCGCAAACGGACTGAATTCACCCCTCCACTTT. Its protein is CASANGLNSPLHF.

The rearrangement joins TRBV19 to TRBJ1-5, with 8 bases lining up with TRBD1. The CDR3 has 16 residues. V shed 4 bases, J shed 3 bases, and the junction held 8 bases outside the gene matches. In germline, CDR1 is LNHDA, CDR2 SQIVND (reference sequence). DNA of the CDR3: TGTGCCAGTAGTACCCCGGACAGGGCTCTCAATCAGCCCCAGCATTTT. Its translation: CASSTPDRALNQPQHF.

This sequence joins TRBV2 and TRBJ2-2, with 11 bases matching TRBD2. The J segment lost 1 base and the V segment lost 4 bases, leaving 2 bases of the junction unmatched. In germline, CDR1 is SNHLY, CDR2 FYNNEI. The CDR3 is made up of 16 amino acids. This chain's CDR3 is CASSVTSGMNTGELFF. The CDR3 region has the DNA TGTGCCAGCAGTGTGACTAGCGGGATGAACACCGGGGAGCTGTTTTTT.

This chain joins TRBV3-1 (or the pseudogene TRBV3-2) and TRBJ2-7; D unclear. The ends were cut back, 2 bases at V and 3 bases at J, with 11 bases in the middle. CDR1 is LGHDT and CDR2 is YNNKEL in the germline V gene (reference sequence). The CDR3 spans 14 residues. CDR3 sequence (DNA): TGTGCCAGCAGCCAACCGGGTTCACACTACGAGCAGTACTTC. Protein product: CASSQPGSHYEQYF.

The CDR3 DNA reads TGTGCCACCAGTAGCATGTTGGCCACGGGGGAGCAGTACTTC. Translating it yields CATSSMLATGEQYF. The rearrangement links TRBV15 to TRBJ2-7; a weak D match, TRBD2 (5 bases). Per the germline V gene, CDR1 is LNHNV and CDR2 is YYDKDF (reference sequence). The CDR3 covers 14 residues. V dropped 6 bases and J dropped 7 bases, with 19 bases sitting between them.

The chain recombines TRBV28 with TRBJ2-2; tentative D call: TRBD2 (6 bases). There are 15 residues in the CDR3. Looked up from germline, CDR1 is MDHEN and CDR2 is SYDVKM. Trimming removed 6 bases at V and 6 bases at J, with 17 bases between. CDR3 nucleotides: TGTGCCAGCAGGACTCGACTAGTAGTGTCCGGGGAGCTGTTTTTT. It codes for CASRTRLVVSGELFF.

This CDR3 is CASSPAFTGGGYGYTF. As DNA, the CDR3 is TGCGCCAGCAGCCCCGCCTTTACAGGGGGCGGTTATGGCTACACCTTC. The chain employs TRBV5-1 and TRBJ1-2; 9 bases map to TRBD1. The V and J ends lost 4 bases and 5 bases, in that order; junction bases with no gene match: 12. The germline V gene has CDR1 SGHRS and CDR2 YFSETQ. The CDR3 loop spans 16 amino acids. Drawing the rest from reference TRBV5-1 and TRBJ1-2, the complete variable domain is KAGVTQTPRYLIKTRGQQVTLSCSPISGHRSVSWYQQTPGQGLQFLFEYFSETQRNKGNFPGRFSGRQFSNSRSEMNVSTLELGDSALYLCASSPAFTGGGYGYTFGSGTRLTVV.

The chain carries TRBV10-1 and TRBJ2-1; 8 bases are shared with TRBD2. The CDR3 length is 16 residues. Looked up from germline, CDR1 is WNHNN and CDR2 is SYGVQD (reference sequence). V was pared by 0 bases and J by 0 bases, with 1 base of the junction left unmatched. The CDR3 protein is CASSESSGSSYNEQFF. The CDR3 bases are TGCGCCAGCAGTGAGTCAAGCGGGAGCTCCTACAATGAGCAGTTCTTC.

The chain has TRBV12-3 or TRBV12-4 and TRBJ1-1; D possibly corresponds to TRBD1 (5 bases). The CDR3 totals 13 residues. Trimming took 3 bases from V and 3 from J, leaving 8 bases between them. The CDR3 is CASSFRRDTEAFF. As DNA, the CDR3 is TGTGCCAGCAGTTTCCGCAGGGACACTGAAGCTTTCTTT.

In its sample, this clone was seen once. This rearrangement joins TRBV5-1 to TRBJ2-1, with 7 positions matching TRBD2. The J segment lost 5 bases and the V segment lost 3 bases, leaving 5 bases of the junction unmatched. The CDR3 extends over 14 amino acids. Per the germline V gene, CDR1 is SGHRS and CDR2 is YFSETQ. The CDR3 is CASSSTSANNEQFF. The CDR3 nucleotides read TGCGCCAGCAGCTCCACTAGCGCAAACAATGAGCAGTTCTTC.

The chain carries TRBV19 and TRBJ1-6; no reliable D call. There are 12 residues in the CDR3. Germline V gene lookup returns CDR1 LNHDA and CDR2 SQIVND (reference sequence). Trimming cost V 8 bases and J 10 bases, with 12 bases left between them. CDR3 DNA: TGTGCCAGTGGCAAAATGGAGTCACCCCTCCACTTT. Amino acid sequence: CASGKMESPLHF.